A single sample gave rise to the 30 T cell receptor beta chains below, sequenced in a study of T cells in Graves' hyperthyroidism and ophthalmopathy. There were TCR beta CDR3 regions amplified from RNA transcripts. With the HTBI primer set, the TCR CDR3 went through a first round of RT-PCR. One entry per CDR3 protein, called by TCRdb with MiXCR from the multiplex PCR reads. The data contain 300,000 to 450,000 distinct CDR3 sequences, about 18% of them singletons. The sample comprised blood. Receptors originate from a woman in her thirties with Graves' hyperthyroidism that later progressed to Graves' ophthalmopathy.

The chain is built from TRBV19 and TRBJ2-3; possible D gene TRBD2, 5 bases. The germline V gene has CDR1 LNHDA and CDR2 SQIVND (reference sequence). V gave up 3 bases and J gave up 1 base, with 8 bases separating them. The CDR3 runs 14 residues. The CDR3 bases are TGTGCCAGTAGTATTATGCGGGGCACAGATACGCAGTATTTT. Translation: CASSIMRGTDTQYF.

V usage is TRBV29-1 and J usage is TRBJ2-7; D is unresolved. Germline lookup yields CDR1 SQVTM and CDR2 ANQGSEA. CDR3 length equals 12 residues. The V end was cut by 3 bases, the J end by 3 bases, with 9 bases between. The CDR3 DNA reads as TGCAGCGTTGATGGGCACAACTACGAGCAGTACTTC. This codes for CSVDGHNYEQYF.

The sample holds a few counts of this clonotype. The chain is built from TRBV5-1 and TRBJ1-2, with 7 positions matching TRBD1. This CDR3 comprises 15 residues. With V trimmed by 4 bases and J by 3 bases, 9 bases remained unmatched. Germline CDR1 reads SGHRS; CDR2 reads YFSETQ. CDR3 residues: CASSPTGYGDYGYTF. The CDR3, as DNA: TGCGCCAGCAGCCCGACAGGGTACGGCGACTATGGCTACACCTTC.

V gene TRBV2 combines with J gene TRBJ2-5, with 15 nucleotides matching TRBD2. Trimming took 6 bases from V and 5 from J; bases not matched to a gene: 7. The CDR3 totals 16 residues. Germline V gene sequence: CDR1 SNHLY, CDR2 FYNNEI. The CDR3 region has the DNA TGTGCCAGCAGATACGGACTAGCGGGGGGGTCGGAGACCCAGTACTTC. Translation: CASRYGLAGGSETQYF. Combining the CDR3 with reference TRBV2 and TRBJ2-5 gives the whole variable domain EPEVTQTPSHQVTQMGQEVILRCVPISNHLYFYWYRQILGQKVEFLVSFYNNEISEKSEIFDDQFSVERPDGSNFTLKIRSTKLEDSAMYFCASRYGLAGGSETQYFGPGTRLLVL.

The sample holds many counts of this clonotype. V and J are TRBV2 and TRBJ1-2; possibly TRBD1 for D (5 bases). The germline V and J ends were trimmed by 1 base and 1 base, with 10 bases remaining between them. This CDR3 is built from 15 residues. CDR1 is SNHLY and CDR2 is FYNNEI in the germline V gene. CDR3 sequence: CASSEGTLLNYGYTF. The CDR3 region has the DNA TGTGCCAGCAGTGAAGGGACACTTCTTAACTATGGCTACACCTTC.

This clonotype was detected many times. The junction departs from germline at one end; a sequencing error may be responsible. This rearrangement joins TRBV4-2 to TRBJ2-3, with D unclear. This CDR3 comprises 15 residues. Germline assignment: CDR1 LGHNA and CDR2 YNFKEQ. CDR3 residues: CASSQDFAHTETQYF. The CDR3 DNA reads TGTGCCAGCAGCCAAGACTTCGCCCACACAGAAACGCAGTATTTT.

This clonotype was counted ten times or more. The chain employs TRBV28 and TRBJ1-6; weak D call: TRBD1 (5 bases). Deletions cut 6 bases from V and 10 bases from J, with 16 bases between. The germline CDR1 and CDR2 sequences are MDHEN and SYDVKM. This CDR3 has 14 residues. The DNA of the CDR3 is TGTGCCAGCAGGCCGGGACTCTATATGTCACCCCTCCACTTT. Residues: CASRPGLYMSPLHF.

This chain links TRBV24-1 with TRBJ2-5; D is perhaps TRBD1 (6 bases). This CDR3 has 15 residues. The V end lost 1 base, the J end lost 3 bases, and 11 bases lay between the germline ends. Germline values: CDR1 KGHDR, CDR2 SFDVKD. CDR3 bases: TGTGCCACCAGTGATTTTCGGGACACTGAAGAGACCCAGTACTTC. Protein sequence: CATSDFRDTEETQYF.

There are many counts of this clonotype. V gene TRBV7-3 combines with J gene TRBJ1-5, with 10 bases lining up with TRBD1. The CDR3 covers 19 residues. Trimming removed 5 bases from V and 9 bases from J; junction bases left unmatched: 22. Germline CDR1 is SGHTA and CDR2 is FQGTGA. The CDR3 loop reads CASSGRPSVPGQGLGPQHF. DNA of the CDR3: TGTGCCAGCAGCGGAAGGCCCTCGGTTCCGGGACAGGGGCTGGGGCCCCAGCATTTT.

This chain uses TRBV7-8 with TRBJ2-1; D gene uncertain. Per germline, CDR1 SGHVS and CDR2 FQNEAQ. Trimming stripped 4 bases from V and 1 base from J, with 14 bases between. The CDR3 spans 16 residues. CDR3 sequence reads: CASSSTRMGSYNEQFF. The CDR3 DNA sequence: TGTGCCAGCAGCTCCACGCGGATGGGTTCCTACAATGAGCAGTTCTTC.

The chain has TRBV19 and TRBJ2-1, with D possibly being TRBD2 (6 bases). This CDR3 comprises 16 residues. Deletions cut 3 bases from V and 4 bases from J, with 16 bases between. Germline values: CDR1 LNHDA, CDR2 SQIVND (reference sequence). CDR3 DNA: TGTGCCAGTAGTATCCCGCTGGGCGGGGAATACAATGAGCAGTTCTTC. Its translation is CASSIPLGGEYNEQFF.

The V call is TRBV19, the J call TRBJ1-3; tentatively, D is TRBD1 (6 bases). The CDR3 sequence is 17 residues long. Trimming took 4 bases from V and 0 from J, leaving 16 bases between them. Germline lookup yields CDR1 LNHDA and CDR2 SQIVND (reference sequence). The CDR3: CASSTSRDTSSGNTIYF. The CDR3 DNA reads as TGTGCCAGTAGTACTTCTCGGGACACGAGCTCTGGAAACACCATATATTTT. Full variable domain (outside the CDR3, taken from reference TRBV19 and TRBJ1-3): DGGITQSPKYLFRKEGQNVTLSCEQNLNHDAMYWYRQDPGQGLRLIYYSQIVNDFQKGDIAEGYSVSREKKESFPLTVTSAQKNPTAFYLCASSTSRDTSSGNTIYFGEGSWLTVV.

This clonotype was seen a handful of times. The rearrangement joins TRBV20-1 to TRBJ1-2; perhaps TRBD1 as D (6 bases). Trimming stripped 0 bases from V and 0 bases from J, with 17 bases between. Germline V gives CDR1 DFQATT, CDR2 SNEGSKA (reference sequence). CDR3 size: 17 residues. DNA of the CDR3: TGCAGTGCTAGAGATATAGGACAGCAACCCACTAACTATGGCTACACCTTC. Residues: CSARDIGQQPTNYGYTF.

This rearrangement joins TRBV18 to TRBJ2-6, with TRBD1 matching over 8 bases. CDR3 length equals 17 residues. The V and J ends lost 4 bases and 1 base, in that order; junction bases with no gene match: 6. Germline assignment: CDR1 KGHSH and CDR2 LQKENI. The CDR3 reads CASSLAGGASGANVLTF. Written as DNA, the CDR3 is TGTGCCAGCTCACTGGCAGGGGGCGCTTCTGGGGCCAACGTCCTGACTTTC.

This clonotype was observed many times. The rearrangement links TRBV7-9 to TRBJ2-7, with a tentative D call TRBD2 (5 bases). Germline values: CDR1 SEHNR, CDR2 FQNEAQ (reference sequence). Trimming removed 2 bases at V and 2 bases at J, with 16 bases between. This CDR3 contains 16 residues. The CDR3 region is CASSLSSFRGTYEQYF. The CDR3, as DNA: TGTGCCAGCAGCTTATCTTCGTTTCGGGGAACCTACGAGCAGTACTTC.

This clonotype was detected ten times or more. The chain employs TRBV3-1 and TRBJ1-2; a weak D match, TRBD1 (6 bases). Germline CDR1 is LGHDT and CDR2 is YNNKEL (reference sequence). V lost 5 bases to trimming and J lost 0 bases, with 7 bases between them. CDR3 length: 13 residues. CDR3 coding DNA: TGTGCCAGCAGCGGGACACCTAACTATGGCTACACCTTC. Its translation: CASSGTPNYGYTF.

In this sample, this clonotype turned up many times. The chain employs TRBV29-1 and TRBJ2-7; D unresolved. Per the germline V gene, CDR1 is SQVTM and CDR2 is ANQGSEA. With 3 bases removed from V and 1 base from J, the gap between germline ends came to 7 bases. The CDR3 consists of 12 residues. This CDR3 is CSVEAGSYEQYF. The CDR3 nucleotides read TGCAGCGTTGAGGCTGGGTCCTACGAGCAGTACTTC.

The chain combines TRBV7-2 with TRBJ2-7, with 13 bases aligning to TRBD2. The germline V gene encodes CDR1 SGHTA and CDR2 FQGNSA. With V trimmed by 8 bases and J by 5 bases, 6 bases remained unmatched. This CDR3 is 14 amino acids long. CDR3 nucleotides: TGTGCCAGCGAGGAGGGACTAGCGGGAAACGAGCAGTACTTC. Protein sequence: CASEEGLAGNEQYF.

Note on this clonotype: A much more abundant neighbour one base away suggests this may be a read error. Because the CDR3 is missing its conserved closing phenylalanine or tryptophan, this is likely a read error. The rearrangement joins TRBV3-1 to TRBJ2-7; possible D gene TRBD1, 6 bases. V lost 4 bases and J 2 bases, leaving 18 bases between the germline ends. The germline V gene encodes CDR1 LGHDT and CDR2 YNNKEL (reference sequence). The CDR3 length is 16 residues. The chain's CDR3 is CASSPLGGGQPYEQYL. In DNA, the CDR3 is TGTGCCAGCAGCCCCCTAGGGGGTGGACAGCCCTACGAGCAGTACCTC.

This clonotype came up many times. The V call is TRBV27, the J call TRBJ1-2; D is possibly TRBD1 (5 bases). From germline, CDR1 is MNHEY and CDR2 SMNVEV (reference sequence). Between the trimmed V and J ends, which lost 5 bases and 2 bases, there was a span of 15 bases. This CDR3 comprises 15 residues. CDR3 coding DNA: TGTGCCAGCAGTCCGTTGGGGGTTGGGAACTATGGCTACACCTTC. It translates to CASSPLGVGNYGYTF.

This clonotype was counted many times. J is TRBJ2-7 and V is TRBV27; D gene ambiguous. With 6 bases removed from V and 3 bases from J, the gap between germline ends came to 18 bases. In germline, CDR1 is MNHEY, CDR2 SMNVEV (reference sequence). The CDR3 consists of 15 residues. The DNA for the CDR3 is TGTGCCAGCAGAGAAAGGTGGCAGACCCTCTACGAGCAGTACTTC. Its translation: CASRERWQTLYEQYF.

This clonotype showed up many times. The chain uses TRBV11-3 and TRBJ2-3; D not certain. The germline V and J ends were trimmed by 1 base and 6 bases, with 8 bases remaining between them. Germline CDR1 SGHNT, CDR2 YENEEA. CDR3 size: 13 residues. CDR3 residues: CASSLVPQDTQYF. The CDR3 bases are TGTGCCAGCAGCTTAGTCCCCCAGGATACGCAGTATTTT.

This clonotype has a count of ten or more. The chain uses TRBV20-1 and TRBJ2-3; 7 bases map to TRBD1. The CDR3 consists of 16 residues. Germline V CDR1 and CDR2: DFQATT, SNEGSKA (reference sequence). Unmatched junction bases numbered 16, after V lost 6 bases and J lost 4 bases. The CDR3 protein is CSAPKGAGGLPDTQYF. CDR3 bases: TGCAGTGCCCCGAAGGGGGCTGGGGGCCTACCAGATACGCAGTATTTT.

At least ten counts were recorded for this clonotype. This chain connects TRBV2 to TRBJ2-5; D might be TRBD1 or TRBD2, each matching 5 bases. Germline CDR1 SNHLY, CDR2 FYNNEI. V lost 1 base, J lost 7 bases, and 13 bases lay in between. The CDR3 is 14 residues long. The CDR3 DNA sequence: TGTGCCAGCAGTGAAGGACAGTTCCGGGGGACCCAGTACTTC. This translates into CASSEGQFRGTQYF.

The chain is built from TRBV4-1 and TRBJ2-5; D is unclear. This CDR3 region has 13 residues. With 4 bases removed from V and 3 bases from J, the gap between germline ends came to 9 bases. The germline V gene has CDR1 MGHRA and CDR2 YSYEKL. Written as DNA, the CDR3 is TGCGCCAGCAGCCTAAAGACTGAAGAGACCCAGTACTTC. Its protein is CASSLKTEETQYF.

This clonotype was seen repeatedly, ten times or more. The chain has TRBV28 and TRBJ2-7; D gene ambiguous. Germline V gives CDR1 MDHEN, CDR2 SYDVKM. The CDR3 runs to 11 residues. V lost 8 bases, J lost 5 bases, and 10 bases lay in between. CDR3 loop: CASRWLHEQYF. In nucleotides, the CDR3 is TGTGCCAGCCGGTGGCTGCACGAGCAGTACTTC.

At least ten counts were recorded for this clonotype. One end of the junction does not line up with germline, which may come from a read error. The chain has TRBV24-1 and TRBJ2-1; D is undetermined. This CDR3 is built from 13 residues. Germline V CDR1 and CDR2: KGHDR, SFDVKD. The CDR3 loop is CATSALSDNEQFF. DNA of the CDR3: TGTGCCACCAGTGCTTTGTCTGACAATGAGCAGTTCTTC.

This clonotype was observed a handful of times. The gene calls are TRBV19 and TRBJ1-5; 7 nucleotides match TRBD1. The CDR3 loop spans 15 amino acids. V shed 5 bases, J shed 4 bases, and the junction held 8 bases outside the gene matches. From germline, CDR1 is LNHDA and CDR2 SQIVND (reference sequence). CDR3 sequence: CASSVQGQLNQPQHF. The CDR3 DNA is TGTGCCAGTAGTGTACAGGGACAGCTAAATCAGCCCCAGCATTTT.

This clonotype was found many times. The chain links TRBV6-7 to TRBJ2-1, with D uncertain. TRBV6-7 is sorted into the ORF group, with uncertain function. CDR3 length: 13 amino acids. The V gene lost 3 bases and the J gene lost 4 bases, with 7 bases spanning the gap. CDR3 sequence (DNA): TGTGCCAGCAGTTATGGCGGTTACAATGAGCAGTTCTTC. This codes for CASSYGGYNEQFF.

Many counts were recorded for this clonotype. The gene calls are TRBV10-3 and TRBJ2-6; 8 bases map to TRBD2. CDR3 length equals 16 residues. The V and J ends lost 8 bases and 2 bases, in that order; junction bases with no gene match: 8. Germline values: CDR1 ENHRY, CDR2 SYGVKD. CDR3 coding DNA: TGTGCCATCCGTCGGGGAGCGGGAGCTGGGGCCAACGTCCTGACTTTC. Its protein is CAIRRGAGAGANVLTF.